This T cell receptor beta chain appears in the sequencing data of a study of blood T cell repertoires in COVID-19. The assay was immunoSEQ multiplex PCR, and TCRdb's table has in-frame clones only and misses some. Counted here are about 250,000 clones, about four fifths occurring once; the ten biggest clones make up 4% to 5.5%. The sequenced sample consisted of peripheral blood. This receptor was obtained from a man aged 50 to 59 with active or convalescent COVID-19.

DNA for the CDR3: TGTGCCACCAGCAGGCCCGCGGGATCGACCAAAAACATTCAGTACTTC. Amino acid sequence: CATSRPAGSTKNIQYF. The chain carries TRBV15 and TRBJ2-4, with D maybe TRBD2 (6 bases). CDR1 LNHNV and CDR2 YYDKDF come from the germline V gene (reference sequence). V dropped 3 bases and J dropped 2 bases, with 14 bases sitting between them. The CDR3 has 16 amino acids.